The sequence of this T cell receptor beta chain was determined in a study of T-cell memory formation after mild COVID-19. For the study at large: Each donor largely had its own TCR clusters. Study-wide results and caveats: Some clones that responded turned up in pre-infection memory, which suggests that cross-reactive memory joined in. Clones that shrank (day 15 to 85) were balanced CD4/CD8, whereas later expanders leaned CD4+.

As for this clonotype: Its antigen remains unidentified.

Germline V gene lookup returns CDR1 MNHNY and CDR2 SVGAGI (reference sequence). V was trimmed by 2 bases and J by 8 bases, leaving 12 bases between them. CDR3 size: 14 residues. It was 5'RACE with constant-segment primers that produced the TCR alpha and TCR beta cDNA libraries, which carried sample barcodes and UMIs. TCRdb ran MiXCR on the 5' RACE reads and lists one entry per CDR3 protein. This sample has around 310,000 distinct CDR3 sequences; approximately 15% occur once, and the top ten carry 20% to 25%. This TCR was sampled from a man aged 18 to 35 who had mild COVID-19 (a few samples of this study predate the infection). Cell type and time point are not known. Sequenced: PBMCs or a T cell subset sorted from them (not recorded which). J is TRBJ1-4 and V is TRBV6-6, with D unclear. The CDR3 protein is CASSYMREGEKLFF. The CDR3 DNA is TGTGCCAGCAGTTACATGAGGGAGGGAGAAAAACTGTTTTTT.